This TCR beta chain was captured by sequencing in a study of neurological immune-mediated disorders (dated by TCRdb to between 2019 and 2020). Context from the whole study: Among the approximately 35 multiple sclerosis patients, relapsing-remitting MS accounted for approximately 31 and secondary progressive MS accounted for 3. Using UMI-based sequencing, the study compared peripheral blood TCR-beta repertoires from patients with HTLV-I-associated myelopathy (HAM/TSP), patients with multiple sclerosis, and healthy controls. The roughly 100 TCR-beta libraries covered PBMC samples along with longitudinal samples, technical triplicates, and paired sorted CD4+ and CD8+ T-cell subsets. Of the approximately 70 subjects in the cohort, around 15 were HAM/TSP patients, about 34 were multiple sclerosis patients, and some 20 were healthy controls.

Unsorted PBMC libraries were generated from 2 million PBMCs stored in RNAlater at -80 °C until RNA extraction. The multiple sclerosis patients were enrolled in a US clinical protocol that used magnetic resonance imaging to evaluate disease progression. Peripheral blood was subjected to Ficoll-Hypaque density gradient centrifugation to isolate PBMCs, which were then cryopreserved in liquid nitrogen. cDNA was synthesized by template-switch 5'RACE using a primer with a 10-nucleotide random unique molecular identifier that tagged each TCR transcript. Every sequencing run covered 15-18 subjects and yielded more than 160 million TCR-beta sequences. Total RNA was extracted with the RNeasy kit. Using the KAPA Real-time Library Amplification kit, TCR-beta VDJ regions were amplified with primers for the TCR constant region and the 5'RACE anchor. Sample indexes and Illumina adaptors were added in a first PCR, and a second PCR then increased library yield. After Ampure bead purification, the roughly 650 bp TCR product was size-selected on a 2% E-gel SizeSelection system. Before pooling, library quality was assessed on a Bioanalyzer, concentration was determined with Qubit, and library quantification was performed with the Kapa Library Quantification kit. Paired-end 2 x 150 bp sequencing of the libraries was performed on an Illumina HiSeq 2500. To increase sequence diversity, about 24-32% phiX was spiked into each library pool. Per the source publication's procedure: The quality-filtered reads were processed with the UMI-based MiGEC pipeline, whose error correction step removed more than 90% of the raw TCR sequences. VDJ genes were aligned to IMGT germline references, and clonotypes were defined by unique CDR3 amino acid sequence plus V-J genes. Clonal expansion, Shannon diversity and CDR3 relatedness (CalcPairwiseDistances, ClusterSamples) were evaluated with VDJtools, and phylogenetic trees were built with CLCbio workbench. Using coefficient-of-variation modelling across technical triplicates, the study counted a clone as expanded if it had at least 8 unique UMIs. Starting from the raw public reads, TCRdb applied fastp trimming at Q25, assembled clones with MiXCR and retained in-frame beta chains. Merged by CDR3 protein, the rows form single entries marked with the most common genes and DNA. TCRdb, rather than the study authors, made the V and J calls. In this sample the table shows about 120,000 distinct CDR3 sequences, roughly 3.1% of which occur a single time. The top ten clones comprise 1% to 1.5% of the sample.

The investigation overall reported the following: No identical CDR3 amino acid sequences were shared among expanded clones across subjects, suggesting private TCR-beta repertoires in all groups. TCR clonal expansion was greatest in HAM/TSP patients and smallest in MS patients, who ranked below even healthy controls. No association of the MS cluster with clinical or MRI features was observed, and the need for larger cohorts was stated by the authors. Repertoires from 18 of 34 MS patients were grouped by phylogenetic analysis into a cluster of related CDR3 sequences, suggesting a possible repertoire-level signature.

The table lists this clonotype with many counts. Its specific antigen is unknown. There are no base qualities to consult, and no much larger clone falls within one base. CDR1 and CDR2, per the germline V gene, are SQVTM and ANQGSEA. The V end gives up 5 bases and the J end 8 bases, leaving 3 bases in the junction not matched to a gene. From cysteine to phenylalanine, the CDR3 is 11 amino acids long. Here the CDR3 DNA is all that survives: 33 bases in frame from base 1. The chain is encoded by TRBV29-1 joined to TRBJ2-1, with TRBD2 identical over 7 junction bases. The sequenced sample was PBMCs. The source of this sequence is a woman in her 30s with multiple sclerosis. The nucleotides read TGCAGCGTTAAGAGCGGGGATGAGCAGTTCTTC. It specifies CSVKSGDEQFF.